The 20 T cell receptor beta chains below come from one sample, sequenced in a study of PD-L1 blockade in urothelial cancer. The assay was immunoSEQ multiplex PCR, and TCRdb's table has in-frame clones only and misses some. The sample carries roughly 30,000 clones, approximately 86% recorded once. The sample consisted of PBMCs, taken around atezolizumab (anti-PD-L1) treatment. The source of these receptors is a man aged 50-60 years with urothelial cancer.

The chain recombines TRBV27 with TRBJ2-7; 7 bases match TRBD2. The germline V gene encodes CDR1 MNHEY and CDR2 SMNVEV (reference sequence). V shed 3 bases, J shed 3 bases, and the junction held 5 bases outside the gene matches. The CDR3 spans 14 residues. CDR3 coding DNA: TGTGCCAGCAGTTTGGGTAGCGGGTACTACGAGCAGTACTTC. It yields the protein CASSLGSGYYEQYF.

The chain joins TRBV6-1 to TRBJ2-3; 12 nucleotides line up with TRBD2. The CDR3 length is 15 residues. Trimming removed 6 bases from V and 5 bases from J; junction bases left unmatched: 6. Germline-derived CDR1 and CDR2 are MNHNS and SASEGT. Here the CDR3 DNA reads TGTGCCAGCAGCGCGACTAGCGGGAGAATAGATACGCAGTATTTT. As protein: CASSATSGRIDTQYF.

The chain employs TRBV29-1 and TRBJ2-1; 9 bases line up with TRBD2. Germline CDR1 reads SQVTM; CDR2 reads ANQGSEA. This CDR3 is 14 amino acids long. Trimming at V came to 6 bases and at J to 7 bases, leaving 10 bases not matched to a gene. CDR3 sequence reads: CSVTTSGGLNEQFF. The DNA for the CDR3 is TGCAGCGTCACGACTAGCGGTGGCCTAAATGAGCAGTTCTTC.

The chain links TRBV4-3 to TRBJ2-7; a weak D match, TRBD1 (6 bases). Looked up from germline, CDR1 is LGHNA and CDR2 is YSLEER. CDR3 length equals 17 residues. The V gene lost 0 bases and the J gene lost 3 bases, with 18 bases spanning the gap. Here the CDR3 reads CASSQDSAQGRLYEQYF. The DNA for the CDR3 is TGCGCCAGCAGCCAAGACTCAGCACAGGGTCGTCTCTACGAGCAGTACTTC.

This sequence joins TRBV5-4 and TRBJ1-6, with 8 bases aligning to TRBD1. Trimming at V came to 2 bases and at J to 5 bases, leaving 3 bases not matched to a gene. The CDR3 is 15 amino acids. CDR1 and CDR2 from the germline V gene are SGHNT and YYREEE (reference sequence). Here the CDR3 reads CASSLGQGNNSPLHF. The CDR3 DNA reads TGTGCCAGCAGCTTAGGACAGGGAAATAATTCACCCCTCCACTTT.

This clone was detected once. The chain has TRBV6-5 and TRBJ2-1, with 10 bases fitting TRBD2. V lost 5 bases and J lost 10; bases outside the gene matches: 11. The CDR3 is 15 residues long. Germline V gene sequence: CDR1 MNHEY, CDR2 SVGAGI. The CDR3 nucleotides are TGTGCCAGCAGTCATCCAGCGGGGGGGCCTGAAGAGCAGTTCTTC. This sequence encodes CASSHPAGGPEEQFF.

The J gene is TRBJ2-7, the V gene TRBV4-2; 9 bases fit TRBD1. This CDR3 has 15 amino acids. Germline CDR1 LGHNA, CDR2 YNFKEQ. V trimming: 0 bases; J trimming: 2 bases; junction bases outside the gene matches: 2. The CDR3 bases are TGTGCCAGCAGCCAAGAGGGACAGGGTGCCTACGAGCAGTACTTC. Its translation is CASSQEGQGAYEQYF.

Details on this clone: The conserved final phenylalanine or tryptophan is absent from the CDR3, which likely points to a read error. The DNA is left out, because the CDR3 cannot be placed on it with certainty; the CDR3 is given as TCRdb lists it. The rearrangement joins TRBV5-4 to TRBJ2-6; the DNA was not compared with TRBD1, the D call given in the table. Ends included, the CDR3 has 11 residues. Germline V gene sequence: CDR1 SGHNT, CDR2 YYREEE (reference sequence). The CDR3 loop reads CASSTWDRGSA.

The V gene is TRBV2, the J gene TRBJ2-2; 10 bases are a match to TRBD2. The CDR3 spans 15 residues. Trimming took 6 bases from V and 5 from J; bases not matched to a gene: 6. Germline V gene data show CDR1 as SNHLY and CDR2 as FYNNEI. The CDR3 DNA reads as TGTGCCAGCAGACCCGGGACTAGCGAAACCGGGGAGCTGTTTTTT. It is translated as CASRPGTSETGELFF.

The sample holds a few counts of this clone. The CDR3 loop is CSAEIQGPFDGYTF. The CDR3 DNA follows: TGCAGCGCCGAAATCCAGGGGCCGTTTGATGGCTACACCTTC. V and J are TRBV29-1 and TRBJ1-2; possible D gene TRBD1, 6 bases. The CDR3 is made up of 14 amino acids. The germline CDR1 and CDR2 sequences are SQVTM and ANQGSEA. Trimming left V 7 bases short and J 6 bases short, with 21 bases between.

The rearrangement uses TRBV19 and TRBJ2-5, with 11 bases lining up with TRBD2. The CDR3 covers 16 residues. Germline trimming cut 7 bases from V and 7 bases from J; bases unmatched to any gene: 14. CDR1 and CDR2 from the germline V gene are LNHDA and SQIVND (reference sequence). The CDR3 DNA is TGTGCCAGTACCGAATCTAGCGGGGGGCCCATTGGGACCCAGTACTTC. Its translation: CASTESSGGPIGTQYF.

This sequence joins TRBV30 and TRBJ2-2, with TRBD1 identical over 8 bases. V was clipped by 0 bases and J by 6 bases; unmatched bases: 9. The CDR3 covers 16 residues. Germline assignment: CDR1 GTSNPN and CDR2 SVGIG (reference sequence). The CDR3 sequence is CAWSVTPGGASGELFF. As DNA, the CDR3 is TGTGCCTGGAGTGTAACCCCAGGGGGCGCGTCCGGGGAGCTGTTTTTT.

The chain employs TRBV28 and TRBJ2-5; 14 bases are a match to TRBD2. CDR3 length: 16 amino acids. The V gene's germline CDR1 is MDHEN and CDR2 SYDVKM. V shed 3 bases, J shed 5 bases, and the junction held 5 bases outside the gene matches. CDR3 coding DNA: TGTGCCAGCAGTTTGACCCGACTAGCGGGAGGGGAGACCCAGTACTTC. Its translation is CASSLTRLAGGETQYF.

The chain joins TRBV6-5 to TRBJ2-1, with a possible D match to TRBD1 (6 bases). CDR1 MNHEY and CDR2 SVGAGI come from the germline V gene. The CDR3 runs to 14 residues. The V gene lost 8 bases and the J gene lost 4 bases, with 15 bases spanning the gap. The DNA for the CDR3 is TGTGCCAGCTCCTTGCAGGGGAAGTACAATGAGCAGTTCTTC. Its translation: CASSLQGKYNEQFF.

The genes are TRBV5-4 and TRBJ2-5; 8 bases match TRBD1. The J call is doubtful: the DNA matches TRBJ2-7 better. Germline assignment: CDR1 SGHNT and CDR2 YYREEE (reference sequence). This CDR3 is built from 14 residues. Written as DNA, the CDR3 is TGTGCCAGCAGCTCCGGGACAGGTCGCTACGAGCAGTACTTC. Its protein is CASSSGTGRYEQYF.

This rearrangement joins TRBV30 to TRBJ1-1, with D possibly TRBD1 on 5 matching bases. V was shortened by 1 base and J by 1 base, with 7 bases between the two germline ends. CDR3 length: 13 amino acids. From germline, CDR1 is GTSNPN and CDR2 SVGIG (reference sequence). The CDR3 sequence is CAWSARENTEAFF. For the CDR3, the DNA is TGTGCCTGGAGTGCCAGGGAGAACACTGAAGCTTTCTTT.

The chain uses TRBV2 and TRBJ2-5; D perhaps matches TRBD1 (7 bases). Per the germline V gene, CDR1 is SNHLY and CDR2 is FYNNEI. Trimming pared 6 bases from V and 4 bases from J, leaving 18 bases between. The CDR3 runs 15 residues. The CDR3 region has the DNA TGTGCCAGCAGGGGGGGACAGCAAGTCGGAGAGACCCAGTACTTC. Translation gives CASRGGQQVGETQYF.

The V and J genes are TRBV2 and TRBJ2-6, with D uncertain. The V and J ends lost 8 bases and 1 base respectively, with 6 bases between them. This CDR3 region has 13 residues. CDR1 is SNHLY and CDR2 is FYNNEI in the germline V gene. CDR3 protein: CASPRSGANVLTF. CDR3 coding DNA: TGTGCCAGCCCTAGATCTGGGGCCAACGTCCTGACTTTC.

In its sample, this clone was seen once. The rearrangement links TRBV7-2 to TRBJ1-5, with 7 bases lining up with TRBD1. V trimming: 2 bases; J trimming: 0 bases; junction bases outside the gene matches: 13. The CDR3 sequence is 19 residues long. Per the germline V gene, CDR1 is SGHTA and CDR2 is FQGNSA. CDR3 sequence: CASSLQGWDSGYSNQPQHF. DNA of the CDR3: TGTGCCAGCAGCTTACAAGGATGGGACAGCGGGTATAGCAATCAGCCCCAGCATTTT.

The rearrangement uses TRBV4-3 and TRBJ1-2; D is unresolved. The CDR3 runs to 15 residues. The V and J ends lost 0 bases and 8 bases respectively, with 16 bases between them. CDR1 LGHNA and CDR2 YSLEER come from the germline V gene. CDR3 DNA: TGCGCCAGCAGCCAAGATGTGGGGAGTAGGTTCGGCTACACCTTC. Translation gives CASSQDVGSRFGYTF.